The sequence of this T cell receptor (beta chain) was determined in a study of cytomegalovirus exposure and HLA in healthy donors (dated by TCRdb to about 2017). A note on the overall study: An earlier analysis of some 620 of the donors reported 276 Gb of sequence data and 90 million to 120 million unique TCR beta sequences obtained from some 170 million T cells. An early release covering 500 to 750 HLA-typed donors comprised about 300 gigabases of sequencing data and around 80 million unique TCR sequences. Of the roughly 400 genotyped donors, about 84% fell in the genetic ancestry cluster associated with self-reported Caucasian donors. The aim of the study was to test whether cataloging public T cell receptors could identify signatures of past pathogen exposure. The T cell repertoires of several hundred subjects were profiled by immunosequencing and related to cytomegalovirus serostatus. In addition to the first cohort of 666 subjects, a separate validation cohort of 130 or so different subjects was used. High-throughput TCR immunosequencing, statistical association of individual TCRs with disease status, and machine learning were combined to predict cytomegalovirus infection status. To study patterns of TCR occurrence, a later analysis re-analyzed previously published TCR beta repertoires from 650 to 750 donors and added high-resolution HLA genotyping. Rather than drawing on any new phenotypic data, the later analysis identified candidate immune exposures from TCR beta sequences and the way those sequences occurred across donors. An earlier analysis of about 600 of the donors used high-throughput TCR beta sequencing to judge whether each TCR beta V gene segment behaved as functional or pseudogenic. Donor age, sex, ethnicity and CMV serostatus were compiled together with the repertoire data. Genome-wide SNP genotypes for about three fifths of the roughly 670 donors were used in a later genetic analysis, which treated that subset as a discovery cohort. All discovery cohort repertoires had been generated using a single sequencing platform. Class I and class II HLA loci were covered by the typing at four-digit resolution. The number of typed donors differed by locus: about 629-640 for A, B, C, DRB1 and DQB1; approximately 530 for DQA1; around 610 for DPA1; and roughly 450 for DPB1. Because of strong linkage in the cohort, five DR-DQ haplotypes were treated as single units for association and clustering. Among some 400 genotyped donors of the cohort, an average of approximately 200,000 unique TCR beta nucleotide sequences was sequenced per donor, of which about 18% were non-productive.

The paper as a whole reports these results and caveats: It was suggested by the authors that the approach could potentially be generalized to other disease states and immunological phenotypes. While some public TCRs were present in many individuals, most TCR sequences turned up only very rarely across donors. HLA typing was unavailable for some donors at each locus, so association tests used only the typed subset. The 87-base-pair reads could not distinguish some IMGT-functional V segments, including TRBV6-2 and TRBV6-3, so those segments were excluded. A few of the identified cytomegalovirus-associated TCR beta chains were confirmed in vitro to be specific for cytomegalovirus antigens. Roughly uniform sequencing depth across donors was assumed in presence/absence analyses, although this assumption may not hold. Seventeen rarely observed V segments, including chromosome 9 orphons, were excluded from the earlier analysis of almost 600 of the donors because counts were too low. Correlated functional status among segregating V segments might be attributable to linkage disequilibrium, but an unknown experimental factor could not be ruled out. An association between a missense DCLRE1C variant and V-gene and J-gene trimming of TCR beta chains was found in a later genetic analysis and replicated in an independent cohort. In an earlier analysis of several hundred of the donors, most TCR beta V segments were observed in productive rearrangements about 90% or about 30% of the time, broadly matching IMGT annotations. In a later analysis, HLA-associated TCR beta chains showed more clonal expansion and lower generation probabilities than non-associated chains that were equally common. A later analysis found that most CMV-associated TCR beta chains appeared HLA-restricted, with HLA associations seemingly driven largely by CMV exposure. A further reported finding was that TCR beta sequences accurately predicted the HLA-A and HLA-B alleles for most subjects in the first cohort. The classifier was reported to diagnose cytomegalovirus status with high specificity and sensitivity in both the original and validation cohorts. This cohort had only TCR beta chains sequenced, and the lack of alpha or paired-chain data limited which features could be detected. For the cohort, immune exposure information was limited to CMV serostatus. A later analysis reported that several top co-occurrence clusters appeared linked to parvovirus B19, influenza, CMV and Epstein-Barr virus. Strong co-occurrence of HLA alleles, especially DR and DQ, made assigning TCR associations to individual alleles difficult. In the study, some 160 TCR beta chains were listed as associated with cytomegalovirus. Specific HLA alleles were associated with 16,951 TCR beta sequences at a false discovery rate of 0.05 in a later analysis. A later genetic analysis reported fewer N-insertions in productive TCRs among donors in an Asian-associated ancestry cluster than the roughly 700-donor mean. A cluster of highly shared sequence variants was judged likely to represent a technical artifact of the sequencing pipeline. In a later analysis, the rate of TCR association differed among HLA loci, with DRB1 alleles having the most associated TCRs and HLA-C alleles having the fewest.

CDR1 is given as SGHTA and CDR2 as FQGNSA, both from the germline V gene. The CDR3 covers 17 residues, taking in both the cysteine and the phenylalanine. Only CDR3 DNA remains: 51 bases, in frame from the first base. The V end loses 1 base and the J end loses 4 bases, and a stretch of 17 bases separates them. Library prep was done by the immunoSEQ multiplex PCR assay. For the multiplex PCR, a mixture combining 60 forward primers for TCR Vbeta segments and 13 reverse primers for TCR Jbeta segments was used. The CDR3 region of rearranged TCR beta genes was amplified from genomic DNA with a multiplex PCR assay. Amplified TCR beta libraries were sequenced as 87-base-pair reads on the Illumina HiSeq System. The study's processing was this. In a later analysis, about 80 million unique TCR beta chains were counted across the roughly 700 repertoires, and roughly 11 million of these chains were shared by at least two donors. Raw reads were error-corrected and collapsed into unique sequences with a nearest-neighbor algorithm that merged closely related sequences to remove PCR and sequencing errors. V, D and J gene segments were assigned by aligning CDR3 sequences to IMGT reference sequences. For a sequence to be retained, a match of at least six nucleotides to both a V gene segment and a J gene segment was required. Rearrangements were classified as productive when the CDR3 lacked stop codons and remained in frame with V and J, and all other rearrangements were classified as non-productive. CDR3 was defined according to IMGT convention as the region running from the second conserved V-encoded cysteine to the conserved J-encoded phenylalanine. In an earlier analysis of approximately 590 of the donors, sequences lacking an unambiguous match to a single V gene segment were excluded. An earlier analysis of 450 to 650 of the donors called V segments functional above 56.7% productive rearrangements and segregating when the between-donor standard deviation exceeded 5%. A statistical classification framework was built to diagnose cytomegalovirus status from the catalog of TCR beta chain sequences. In a later analysis, V and J genes were assigned by comparing TCR nucleotide sequences against IMGT/GENE-DB human TR gene sequences. In a later analysis, CDR3 sequences and most-parsimonious VDJ recombination scenarios were assigned using the TCRdist pipeline. A later analysis defined each TCR beta chain by its CDR3 amino acid sequence plus V-gene family, and excluded reads lacking a unique V-gene family. To address suspected cross-contamination and a sequencing artifact, a later analysis removed a few hundred highly shared, low-generation-probability nucleotide sequences. For each public chain, a later analysis derived a clonal expansion index from normalized ranks of inferred template counts within each repertoire. Generation probabilities in a later analysis came from a VDJ recombination model fitted to out-of-frame rearrangements, and those results were checked against IGoR. In a later analysis, TCR-TCR, TCR-HLA and TCR-CMV co-occurrence was scored with hypergeometric tests, and a repertoire-size bias correction was applied to TCR pairs. False discovery rates were estimated in a later analysis by permuting HLA or CMV assignments 20 times. In a later analysis, co-occurring TCRs were grouped using DBSCAN, with TCRdist sequence similarity added in when clustering inside HLA-allele-positive subsets. For co-occurrence clustering, repertoires with fewer than 30,000 or more than 120,000 public chains were excluded, along with 5 or 6 repertoires with anomalous nucleotide sharing. TCRdb carries this immuneACCESS record with in-frame sequences only. Its versions omit some clonotypes, under half of them owing to an unresolved V gene in the studies checked, with the rest unexplained. That table gives V, J and clone size, and the DNA gave D and trimming. This sample lists roughly 190,000 clones; 80% were detected once. Of the sample, about 1.1% is held by the ten largest clones.

Comment on this clone: Its recognized antigen is unknown. The record has no base qualities; no much larger clone is one base away.

In total, fewer than 750 healthy bone marrow donors made up the cohort. Cohort members were all nominally healthy when sampled, although unrecorded immune exposures were likely present. The donor was CMV seronegative and belonged to the group of 350 to 400 seronegative cohort members. A peripheral blood sample was collected from each donor, and TCR beta sequencing was performed on peripheral blood mononuclear cells. The Qiagen DNeasy Blood Extraction Kit was used to extract genomic DNA from the blood cell samples. The sequence came from a woman in her thirties or forties in good health and CMV-seronegative. Recombination connected TRBV7-2 to TRBJ2-1, with TRBD2 as a weak D call on 7 bases. The sample comprised PBMCs. Here is the DNA: TGTGCCAGCAGCTTAGAAATTTCGGCGGGGGCTTACAATGAGCAGTTCTTC. Its product reads: CASSLEISAGAYNEQFF.